This T cell receptor (beta chain) was observed in a study of blood T cell repertoires in COVID-19. Study context: Specimens from acute and convalescent COVID-19 originated in the United States, Italy and Spain.

Per the study methods: Amplifying reference gene primers gave estimates of nucleated cell counts. Profiled with immunoSEQ multiplex PCR; TCRdb holds only in-frame clones, not every one. The V and J calls and clone size are taken from that table; D and trimming were inferred from the DNA. The table lists about 120,000 clones, more than 75% of them singletons. A few counts support this clone. This CDR3 spans 15 amino acids. CDR1 and CDR2 from the germline V gene are SGHRS and YFSETQ. Trimming removed 2 bases from V and 0 bases from J, with 8 bases in between. Source material: peripheral blood. The chain couples TRBV5-1 to TRBJ2-2, with D perhaps matching TRBD2 (6 bases). This sequence originates from a man aged 55 to 70 with acute or convalescent COVID-19. The CDR3 is CASSLPGANTGELFF. The CDR3 nucleotides are TGCGCCAGCAGCTTACCGGGGGCGAACACCGGGGAGCTGTTTTTT.